This TCR beta chain was obtained from a study of CD8+CD57+ T cells in acquired aplastic anemia. The overall study: The mean DNA yield obtained from sorted CD4+ and CD8+ cells came to about 3 ug. The average read count for CD4+ cells in healthy donors was 9 million to 14 million. Study-level points and caveats: Any difference that existed in CD8+ Simpson's diversity between patients and controls was not significant. Some 28 CD8+ CDR3 sequences occurred in both the patients and the controls.

CDR3 length: 12 amino acids. Germline V CDR1 and CDR2: SEHNR, FQNEAQ (reference sequence). The V gene end was trimmed by 5 bases and the J gene end by 8 bases; junction bases not matched to a gene: 2. Investigators profiled TCR beta VDJ and CDR3 from genomic DNA template. One entry per CDR3 protein results from TCRdb running MiXCR on the reads. This sample has 200,000 to 250,000 distinct CDR3 sequences; around 63% occur once, and the top ten carry 29%. About this clonotype: Its target is unknown.

The rearrangement links TRBV7-9 to TRBJ2-1, with TRBD1 identical over 8 bases. The sequencing sample was made of sorted CD4+, CD8+, or CD8+CD57+ T cells (not recorded which) from PBMCs. The clonotype was recovered from a human donor in good health. The CDR3 region is CASSKTGDEQFF. DNA of the CDR3: TGTGCCAGCAGCAAGACAGGGGATGAGCAGTTCTTC.